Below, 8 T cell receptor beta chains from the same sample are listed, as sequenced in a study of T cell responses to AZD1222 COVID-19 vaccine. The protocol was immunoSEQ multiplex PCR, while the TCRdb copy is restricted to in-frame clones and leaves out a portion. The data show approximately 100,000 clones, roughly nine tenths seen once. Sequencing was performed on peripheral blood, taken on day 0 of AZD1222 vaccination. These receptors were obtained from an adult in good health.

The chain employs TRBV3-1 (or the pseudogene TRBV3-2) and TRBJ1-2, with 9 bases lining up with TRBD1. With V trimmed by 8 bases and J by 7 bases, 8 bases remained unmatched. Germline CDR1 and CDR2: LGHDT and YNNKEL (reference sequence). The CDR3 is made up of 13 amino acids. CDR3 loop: CASRRDRVGGYTF. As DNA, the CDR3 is TGTGCCAGCCGCCGGGACAGGGTTGGTGGCTACACCTTC.

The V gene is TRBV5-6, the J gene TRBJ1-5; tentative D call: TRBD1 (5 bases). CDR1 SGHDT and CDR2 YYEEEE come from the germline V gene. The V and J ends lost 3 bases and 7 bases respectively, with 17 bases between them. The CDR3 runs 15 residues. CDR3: CASSYWDRVGQPQHF. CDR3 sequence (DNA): TGTGCCAGCAGCTATTGGGACCGGGTCGGACAGCCCCAGCATTTT.

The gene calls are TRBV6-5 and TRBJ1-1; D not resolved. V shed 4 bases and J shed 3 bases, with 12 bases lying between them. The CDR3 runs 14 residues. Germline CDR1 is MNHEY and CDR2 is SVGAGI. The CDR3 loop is CASSFNPPYTEAFF. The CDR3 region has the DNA TGTGCCAGCAGTTTTAACCCTCCCTACACTGAAGCTTTCTTT.

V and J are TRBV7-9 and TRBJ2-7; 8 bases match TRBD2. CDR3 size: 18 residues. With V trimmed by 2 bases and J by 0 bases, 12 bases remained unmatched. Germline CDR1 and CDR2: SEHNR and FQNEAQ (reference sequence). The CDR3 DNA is TGTGCCAGCAGCTTATTTTCGACTAGCGTGAAACCCTCCTACGAGCAGTACTTC. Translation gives CASSLFSTSVKPSYEQYF.

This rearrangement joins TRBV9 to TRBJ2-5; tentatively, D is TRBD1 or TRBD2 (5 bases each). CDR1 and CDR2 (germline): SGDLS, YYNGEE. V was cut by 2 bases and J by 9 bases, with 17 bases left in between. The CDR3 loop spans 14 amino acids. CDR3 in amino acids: CASSVYPREFPQYF. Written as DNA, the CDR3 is TGTGCCAGCAGCGTCTACCCCAGGGAGTTTCCCCAGTACTTC.

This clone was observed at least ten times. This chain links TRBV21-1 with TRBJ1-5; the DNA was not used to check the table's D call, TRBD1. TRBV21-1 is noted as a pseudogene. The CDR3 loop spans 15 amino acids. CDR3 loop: CASSKGTGGTQPQHF. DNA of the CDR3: TGTGCCAGCAGCAAGGGGACAGGGGGCACTCAGCCCCAGCATTTT.

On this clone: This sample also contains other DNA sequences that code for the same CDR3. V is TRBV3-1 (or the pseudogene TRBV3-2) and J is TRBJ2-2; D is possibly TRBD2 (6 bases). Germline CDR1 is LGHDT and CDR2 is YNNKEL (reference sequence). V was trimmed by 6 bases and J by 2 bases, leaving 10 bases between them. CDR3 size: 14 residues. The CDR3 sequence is CASSRGGNTGELFF. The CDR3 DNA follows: TGTGCCAGCAGTCGGGGAGGAAACACCGGGGAGCTGTTTTTT.

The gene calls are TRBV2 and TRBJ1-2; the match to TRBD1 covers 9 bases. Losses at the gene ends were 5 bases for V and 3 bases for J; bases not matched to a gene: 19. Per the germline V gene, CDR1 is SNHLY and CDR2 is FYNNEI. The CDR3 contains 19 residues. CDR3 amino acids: CASSKLRRDRVTGHYGYTF. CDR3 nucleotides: TGTGCCAGCAGTAAACTTCGCCGGGACAGGGTAACAGGGCACTATGGCTACACCTTC.